A single T cell receptor beta chain is shown here with its context. The antigen is undetermined. These data originate in a study of a mutant IDH1 vaccine in newly diagnosed glioma. Some clones are missing from TCRdb's copy, which holds only in-frame ones; the method was immunoSEQ multiplex PCR. The sample holds about 39,000 clones, 80% seen once. Time point defined: week 11, during vaccination. Mutant IDH1 20-mer peptide, at 300 ug, made up each vaccine dose, with topical imiquimod. Germline CDR1 MNHNS, CDR2 SASEGT. CDR3 length: 11 residues. Trimming pared 8 bases from V and 7 bases from J, leaving 12 bases between.

Specimen: peripheral blood mononuclear cells (PBMCs), collected from a glioma patient whose treatment included an IDH1 peptide vaccine. The chain carries TRBV6-1 and TRBJ2-7, with D perhaps given as TRBD1 or TRBD2 (5 bases each). The clonotype originates from a woman younger than 45 with glioma. Some clones in this sample may be carry-over from other donors' samples. The CDR3: CASGTALEQYF. The CDR3 DNA follows: TGTGCCAGCGGGACGGCCCTGGAGCAGTACTTC.